Following are 21 T cell receptor beta chains from one sample sequenced in a study of early T cells in non-severe SARS-CoV-2 infection. TCRdb redid the calling of the 5' RACE reads with MiXCR, one entry per CDR3 protein. The sample shows roughly 29,000 distinct CDR3 sequences, 5.3% of them seen only once. The specimen was whole blood. The receptors come from an adult who was a healthcare worker with PCR-confirmed SARS-CoV-2 infection or an uninfected control (not recorded which).

In its sample, this clonotype was seen many times. This chain joins TRBV4-1 and TRBJ2-1; maybe TRBD1 (5 bases). There are 17 residues in the CDR3. V was cut by 1 base and J by 6 bases, with 19 bases left in between. Germline loops: CDR1 MGHRA, CDR2 YSYEKL. The CDR3 nucleotides are TGCGCCAGCAGCCAAGTAGGGGAACAGCCTTTACGCAATGAGCAGTTCTTC. Protein sequence: CASSQVGEQPLRNEQFF.

This chain links TRBV27 with TRBJ2-5, with a tentative D call TRBD1 (6 bases). Looked up from germline, CDR1 is MNHEY and CDR2 is SMNVEV (reference sequence). V was trimmed by 1 base and J by 1 base, leaving 16 bases between them. This CDR3 spans 17 amino acids. The CDR3 loop reads CASSLYRAESSQETQYF. CDR3 in DNA: TGTGCCAGCAGTTTATACAGGGCTGAGTCGTCCCAAGAGACCCAGTACTTC.

The rearrangement links TRBV14 to TRBJ2-1; D is uncertain. CDR1 and CDR2 (germline): SGHDN, FVKESK. Trimming took 2 bases from V and 0 from J, leaving 8 bases between them. The CDR3 covers 15 residues. CDR3 sequence (DNA): TGTGCCAGCAGCCAACACTACCCCTCCTACAATGAGCAGTTCTTC. This encodes CASSQHYPSYNEQFF.

In its sample, this clonotype was seen many times. The chain recombines TRBV6-1 with TRBJ2-5, with a tentative D call TRBD1 (5 bases). V lost 5 bases to trimming and J lost 4 bases, with 32 bases between them. Per the germline V gene, CDR1 is MNHNS and CDR2 is SASEGT. This CDR3 spans 20 amino acids. Here the CDR3 DNA reads TGTGCCAGCAGTCCCCGTTCTGGGGCAGGGTCTTATCCGCTGGTAGAGACCCAGTACTTC. Translation gives CASSPRSGAGSYPLVETQYF.

This clonotype was counted only a few times. V usage is TRBV4-2 and J usage is TRBJ1-2, with 8 nucleotides matching TRBD1. Germline-derived CDR1 and CDR2 are LGHNA and YNFKEQ. This CDR3 region has 14 residues. With V trimmed by 6 bases and J by 2 bases, 5 bases remained unmatched. CDR3 sequence reads: CASRDRDTNYGYTF. CDR3 DNA sequence: TGTGCCAGCAGGGACAGGGACACCAACTATGGCTACACCTTC.

The table lists this clonotype with many counts. CDR3 in DNA: TGTGCCACCAACCCAGGGACCCCGACCTACGAGCAGTACTTC. It yields the protein CATNPGTPTYEQYF. The gene calls are TRBV19 and TRBJ2-7, with D tentatively TRBD1 or TRBD2 (5 bases each). CDR1 is LNHDA and CDR2 is SQIVND in the germline V gene (reference sequence). The V end lost 10 bases, the J end lost 2 bases, and 18 bases lay between the germline ends. This CDR3 has 14 amino acids. The variable domain in full, with the rest retrieved from reference TRBV19 and TRBJ2-7, is DGGITQSPKYLFRKEGQNVTLSCEQNLNHDAMYWYRQDPGQGLRLIYYSQIVNDFQKGDIAEGYSVSREKKESFPLTVTSAQKNPTAFYLCATNPGTPTYEQYFGPGTRLTVT.

This clonotype came up many times. The chain links TRBV6-5 to TRBJ2-7, with 8 nucleotides matching TRBD2. The CDR3 loop spans 14 amino acids. Germline V gene lookup returns CDR1 MNHEY and CDR2 SVGAGI. V shed 7 bases, J shed 6 bases, and the junction held 11 bases outside the gene matches. In nucleotides, the CDR3 is TGTGCCAGCAAAACACGAGCGGGAGAGAGCGAGCAGTACTTC. Its protein product is CASKTRAGESEQYF.

This clonotype was detected many times. This chain connects TRBV20-1 to TRBJ1-6; no firm D call. Trimming stripped 4 bases from V and 9 bases from J, with 13 bases between. CDR1 and CDR2 (germline): DFQATT, SNEGSKA (reference sequence). The CDR3 consists of 13 residues. The CDR3 nucleotides read TGCAGTGCTAAGGGCAAATGGGTTTCACCCCTCCACTTT. Protein sequence: CSAKGKWVSPLHF.

This clonotype was seen many times. The chain recombines TRBV27 with TRBJ1-6; a possible D gene is TRBD1 (6 bases). V shed 6 bases and J shed 10 bases, with 16 bases lying between them. This CDR3 contains 14 residues. The germline gives CDR1 MNHEY, CDR2 SMNVEV (reference sequence). CDR3 DNA sequence: TGTGCCAGCAGCGGACGGACCGACAGGTCACCCCTCCACTTT. Translating it yields CASSGRTDRSPLHF.

This clonotype was counted ten times or more. The chain links TRBV5-1 to TRBJ2-1; 13 bases are shared with TRBD2. V lost 4 bases and J lost 7; bases outside the gene matches: 8. Germline V CDR1 and CDR2: SGHRS, YFSETQ. The CDR3 spans 16 residues. The chain's CDR3 is CASSIQGTSGTNEQFF. Written as DNA, the CDR3 is TGCGCCAGCAGCATACAAGGGACTAGCGGGACGAATGAGCAGTTCTTC. The whole variable domain, remainder taken from reference TRBV5-1 and TRBJ2-1, is KAGVTQTPRYLIKTRGQQVTLSCSPISGHRSVSWYQQTPGQGLQFLFEYFSETQRNKGNFPGRFSGRQFSNSRSEMNVSTLELGDSALYLCASSIQGTSGTNEQFFGPGTRLTVL.

This clonotype was counted between two and nine times. The gene calls are TRBV27 and TRBJ2-7; 8 nucleotides agree with TRBD2. V trimming: 6 bases; J trimming: 2 bases; junction bases outside the gene matches: 9. CDR1 is MNHEY, CDR2 SMNVEV, per germline (reference sequence). The CDR3 length is 15 residues. The CDR3 DNA reads as TGTGCCAGCAGGAAACTAGCGGAGCGAGCCTACGAGCAGTACTTC. The encoded protein is CASRKLAERAYEQYF.

There are many counts of this clonotype. V is TRBV11-2 and J is TRBJ2-6; D is ambiguous. Germline CDR1 reads SGHAT; CDR2 reads FQNNGV. Trimming pared 5 bases from V and 0 bases from J, leaving 14 bases between. This CDR3 is 17 amino acids long. The CDR3 loop reads CASSPHLRSSGANVLTF. CDR3 DNA sequence: TGTGCCAGCAGCCCACACTTACGAAGCTCTGGGGCCAACGTCCTGACTTTC. Together with reference TRBV11-2 and TRBJ2-6, the CDR3 gives the full variable domain: EAGVAQSPRYKIIEKRQSVAFWCNPISGHATLYWYQQILGQGPKLLIQFQNNGVVDDSQLPKDRFSAERLKGVDSTLKIQPAKLEDSAVYLCASSPHLRSSGANVLTFGAGSRLTVL.

This clonotype was recorded at least ten times. This chain uses TRBV5-1 with TRBJ2-3, with a weak D call TRBD1 (5 bases). Trimming stripped 4 bases from V and 4 bases from J, with 13 bases between. The CDR3 extends over 14 amino acids. Germline V lookup: CDR1 SGHRS, CDR2 YFSETQ. As DNA, the CDR3 is TGCGCCAGCAGCCCCATGGGGCCGGCAGATACGCAGTATTTT. Protein sequence: CASSPMGPADTQYF.

The rearrangement links TRBV5-1 to TRBJ2-3, with 7 bases aligning to TRBD2. CDR1 and CDR2 from the germline V gene are SGHRS and YFSETQ. V shed 2 bases, J shed 3 bases, and the junction held 6 bases outside the gene matches. The CDR3 length is 15 residues. The CDR3: CASSFLAERTDTQYF. DNA for the CDR3: TGCGCCAGCAGCTTCCTAGCGGAAAGGACAGATACGCAGTATTTT.

V usage is TRBV12-3 or TRBV12-4 and J usage is TRBJ2-7; a weak D match, TRBD1 (5 bases). The CDR3 is 13 amino acids. V gave up 5 bases and J gave up 0 bases, with 8 bases separating them. The CDR3 sequence: CASSATVSYEQYF. The CDR3 nucleotides read TGTGCCAGCAGTGCGACAGTCTCCTACGAGCAGTACTTC.

The sample holds many counts of this clonotype. The chain is built from TRBV13 and TRBJ1-5, with D unresolved. The CDR3 totals 15 residues. Per the germline V gene, CDR1 is PRHDT and CDR2 is FYEKMQ (reference sequence). V dropped 5 bases and J dropped 3 bases, with 14 bases sitting between them. The CDR3 protein is CASSPRGGLNQPQHF. DNA for the CDR3: TGTGCCAGCAGCCCTCGCGGAGGGCTCAATCAGCCCCAGCATTTT. Variable domain in full (rest from reference TRBV13 and TRBJ1-5): AAGVIQSPRHLIKEKRETATLKCYPIPRHDTVYWYQQGPGQDPQFLISFYEKMQSDKGSIPDRFSAQQFSDYHSELNMSSLELGDSALYFCASSPRGGLNQPQHFGDGTRLSIL.

This clonotype was seen ten or more times. This chain joins TRBV6-1 and TRBJ2-5; tentatively, D is TRBD1 or TRBD2 (7 bases each). Germline values: CDR1 MNHNS, CDR2 SASEGT. Deletions cut 3 bases from V and 5 bases from J, with 16 bases between. The CDR3 consists of 15 residues. The CDR3 loop is CASSDGTDGGETQYF. The CDR3 nucleotides read TGTGCCAGCAGTGATGGGACAGACGGGGGGGAGACCCAGTACTTC.

In its sample, this clonotype was seen many times. The chain joins TRBV6-1 to TRBJ2-3; maybe TRBD2 (7 bases). Looked up from germline, CDR1 is MNHNS and CDR2 is SASEGT. There are 16 residues in the CDR3. V was trimmed by 8 bases and J by 2 bases, leaving 20 bases between them. The DNA of the CDR3 is TGTGCCAGCCCCAGGGGAGGGCGGATAGACACAGATACGCAGTATTTT. Translated: CASPRGGRIDTDTQYF.

This clonotype occurred many times. The V and J genes are TRBV19 and TRBJ2-5; 7 nucleotides match TRBD2. V gave up 2 bases and J gave up 4 bases; unmatched junction bases: 19. This CDR3 has 19 amino acids. Germline values: CDR1 LNHDA, CDR2 SQIVND (reference sequence). CDR3 nucleotides: TGTGCCAGTAGTATAACCTTAAGGGAGGGTAGGCGGGAGATAGAGACCCAGTACTTC. As protein: CASSITLREGRREIETQYF.

In this sample, this clonotype turned up many times. The chain joins TRBV27 to TRBJ2-7; 7 bases are shared with TRBD1. The CDR3 totals 14 residues. The V segment lost 4 bases and the J segment 6 bases; nucleotides outside the gene matches: 9. The germline V gene has CDR1 MNHEY and CDR2 SMNVEV (reference sequence). The CDR3: CASSSRDRGGEQYF. The CDR3, as DNA: TGTGCCAGCAGTTCTCGGGACAGAGGGGGCGAGCAGTACTTC.

This clonotype was seen repeatedly, ten times or more. This sequence joins TRBV10-3 and TRBJ2-7; TRBD1 might be the D (6 bases). This CDR3 has 12 amino acids. V was trimmed by 8 bases and J by 3 bases, leaving 11 bases between them. Germline CDR1 ENHRY, CDR2 SYGVKD. The CDR3 coding sequence is TGTGCCATCGCCTCAGGGGACTACGAGCAGTACTTC. Its translation: CAIASGDYEQYF.